Listed here is a single TCR beta chain. The antigen remains unidentified. These data originate in a study of response to subunit inactivated influenza vaccine. Study conclusions and caveats: A suggestion made by the authors is that each seasonal influenza vaccination recruits few new T cells.

TCRdb itself ran the RT-PCR reads through MiXCR, one entry per CDR3 protein. There are under 550,000 distinct CDR3 sequences in the sample; roughly 7.6% occur only once, and under 15% lies in the top ten. Trimming stripped 0 bases from V and 13 bases from J, with 16 bases between. The CDR3 runs 14 residues. The chain couples TRBV12-3 or TRBV12-4 to TRBJ2-1; tentative D call: TRBD2 (6 bases). Sequenced here: PBMCs from blood, sampled about 23 months after vaccination. The TCR sequence derives from a man aged 50 to 75 who received an inactivated influenza vaccine. The CDR3, as DNA: TGTGCCAGCAGTTTAGCGCAGGGAGGCGAGGTTCAGTTCTTC. This translates into CASSLAQGGEVQFF.